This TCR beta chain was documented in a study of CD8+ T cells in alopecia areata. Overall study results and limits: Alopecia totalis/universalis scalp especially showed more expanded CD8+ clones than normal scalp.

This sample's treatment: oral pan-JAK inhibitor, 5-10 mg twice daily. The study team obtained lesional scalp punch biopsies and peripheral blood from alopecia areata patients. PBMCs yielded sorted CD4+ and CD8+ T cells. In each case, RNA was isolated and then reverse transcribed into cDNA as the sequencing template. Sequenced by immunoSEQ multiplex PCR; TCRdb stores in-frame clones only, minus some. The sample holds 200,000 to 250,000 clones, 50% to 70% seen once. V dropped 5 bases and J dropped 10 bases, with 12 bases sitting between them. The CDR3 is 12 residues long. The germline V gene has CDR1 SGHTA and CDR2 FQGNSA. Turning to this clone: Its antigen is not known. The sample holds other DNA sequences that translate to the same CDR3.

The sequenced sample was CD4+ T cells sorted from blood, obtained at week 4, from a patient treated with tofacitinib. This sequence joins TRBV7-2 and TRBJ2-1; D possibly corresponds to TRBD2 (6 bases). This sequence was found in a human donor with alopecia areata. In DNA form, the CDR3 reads TGTGCCAGCAGCCCAGGGAGGCGGGAGCAGTTCTTC. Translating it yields CASSPGRREQFF.